The entry below gives a single T cell receptor (beta chain) sequence along with its context. Its antigen is unidentified. This sample is part of a study of T-cell reconstitution after alpha-beta-depleted transplantation in children. Findings of the study overall: Several hundred graft clones that had expanded were reportedly the source of alpha-beta T cells about two months after transplant.

The library targeted TCRbeta and was prepared with unique molecular identifiers. MiXCR was run by TCRdb on the PCR reads, yielding one entry per CDR3 protein. The sample lists 300,000 to 400,000 distinct CDR3 sequences, over 20% occurring once. CDR3 length: 14 amino acids. The V gene lost 6 bases and the J gene lost 7 bases, with 19 bases spanning the gap. CDR1 and CDR2 from the germline V gene are DFQATT and SNEGSKA (reference sequence). The TCR sequence derives from a male patient younger than 18 who had a stem cell transplant for acute lymphoblastic leukemia, so the T cells may come from the graft donor. The sample here was PBMCs, mostly from graft donor cells, taken 180 days after TCRalphabeta/CD19-depleted stem cell transplant. The V call is TRBV20-1, the J call TRBJ2-1; D may match TRBD1 or TRBD2 (6 bases each). In DNA form, the CDR3 reads TGCAGTGCCCAAAGGGCTAGAGGGGGGAATGAGCAGTTCTTC. Translating gives CSAQRARGGNEQFF.